Listed below are T cell receptor beta chains from one sample, sequenced in a study of regulatory T cells in long-lasting Graves disease. MiXCR, run by TCRdb on the multiplex PCR reads, gives a single entry per CDR3 protein. Of about 370,000 distinct CDR3 sequences in the sample, around a sixth are singletons; the top ten hold approximately 22%. The sample consisted of peripheral blood mononuclear cells (PBMCs), taken at new diagnosis, from a patient treated with antithyroid drugs. These receptors were taken from a female donor with Graves disease. Each CDR3 is given with its conserved first and last residue. Rows may omit the clone size; those that give it use once, few, many or a size class.

v_call	j_call	clone_size	cdr3_aa
TRBV2	TRBJ2-3	many	CASSEEHQGLRADTQYF
TRBV12-3/TRBV12-4	TRBJ1-1	NA	CATGQIEAFF
TRBV7-9	TRBJ2-2	few	CASSAQNTGELFF
TRBV15	TRBJ1-5	NA	CATSGSLDAYSNQPQHF
TRBV6-5	TRBJ2-3	NA	CASSYLRLAGADTQYF
TRBV6-1	TRBJ1-2	many	CASSQTQRYGYTF
TRBV5-1	TRBJ2-2	many	CASSLLTSGGNTGELFF
TRBV7-6	TRBJ1-4	many	CASSLGGGFAEKLFF
TRBV3-1	TRBJ1-6	many	CASSQDRFRTGLNSPLHF
TRBV12-3/TRBV12-4	TRBJ1-2	many	CASSLETGGNYGYTF
TRBV7-2	TRBJ1-2	many	CASSLAPRQGGYGYTF
TRBV20-1	TRBJ1-5	many	CSASDKHLSQPQHF
TRBV20-1	TRBJ2-7	few	CSASPTGAALLGSEQYF
TRBV28	TRBJ2-7	NA	CASSFAGAPQIPSYEQYF
TRBV10-3	TRBJ1-5	few	CASSYRVGEPQHF
TRBV7-9	TRBJ2-2	NA	CASTRQGRTGELFF
TRBV7-2	TRBJ1-5	few	CASSIVGYSNQPQHF
TRBV6-1	TRBJ2-1	many	CASRRLAVTNEQFF
TRBV6-1	TRBJ2-5	few	CASLSGTSGRHLETQYF
TRBV10-3	TRBJ1-1	NA	CAIMDRETEAFF
TRBV19	TRBJ1-1	once	CASLSYWGGAFF
TRBV10-3	TRBJ2-7	NA	CAISEAGSSYEQYF
TRBV7-3	TRBJ2-5	NA	CASSLAGGQRAETQYF
TRBV7-9	TRBJ2-1	many	CASSRPDYYNEQFF
TRBV6-2/TRBV6-3	TRBJ2-3	once	CASTRSAGGLSTQYF